Below, one TCR beta chain is given with its context. The data originate from a study of blood T cell repertoires in COVID-19. Study as a whole: Acute and convalescent COVID-19 samples came from the United States, Italy and Spain. In each case, the material was cDNA or gDNA derived from T cells, B-cell-depleted T cells, or PBMCs.

CDR3 length: 12 amino acids. The V and J ends lost 5 bases and 6 bases respectively, with 10 bases between them. Those enrolled in Seattle joined during active infection and were followed longitudinally afterward. The authors' processing: Amplified reference gene primers provided the basis for estimating nucleated cell counts. Sequencing was performed with immunoSEQ multiplex PCR; in TCRdb, only in-frame clones are kept and a portion is missing. Clonal size and the V and J genes are those of that table, whereas D and trimming came from the DNA. The table records 220,000 or so clones, roughly 92% of them present only once.

This chain connects TRBV12-3 or TRBV12-4 to TRBJ1-1; D remains ambiguous. This sequence originates from a man aged 60 to 69 with COVID-19, enrolled during active disease. The sequencing input was peripheral blood. CDR3 in amino acids: CASSLPKSEAFF. CDR3 coding DNA: TGTGCCAGCAGTCTACCGAAGTCTGAAGCTTTCTTT.